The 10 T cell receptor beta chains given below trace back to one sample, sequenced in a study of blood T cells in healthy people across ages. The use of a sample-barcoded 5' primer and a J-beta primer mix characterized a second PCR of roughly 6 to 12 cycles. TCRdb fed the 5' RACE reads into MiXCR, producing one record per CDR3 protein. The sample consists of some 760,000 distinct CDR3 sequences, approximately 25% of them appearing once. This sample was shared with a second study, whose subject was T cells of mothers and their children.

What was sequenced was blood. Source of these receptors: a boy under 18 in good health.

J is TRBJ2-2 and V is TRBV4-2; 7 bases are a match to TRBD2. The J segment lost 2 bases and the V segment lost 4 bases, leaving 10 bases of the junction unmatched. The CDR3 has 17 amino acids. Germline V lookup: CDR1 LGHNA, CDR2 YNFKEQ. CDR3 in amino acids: CASSPFGGGRNTGELFF. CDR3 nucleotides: TGTGCCAGCAGCCCGTTCGGCGGCGGGAGAAACACCGGGGAGCTGTTTTTT.

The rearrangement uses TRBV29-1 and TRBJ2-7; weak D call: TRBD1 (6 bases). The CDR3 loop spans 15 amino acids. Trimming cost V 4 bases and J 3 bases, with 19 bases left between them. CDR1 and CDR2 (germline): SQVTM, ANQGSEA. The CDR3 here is CSVGTWGRGDYEQYF. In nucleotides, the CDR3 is TGCAGCGTTGGGACGTGGGGGCGAGGTGACTACGAGCAGTACTTC.

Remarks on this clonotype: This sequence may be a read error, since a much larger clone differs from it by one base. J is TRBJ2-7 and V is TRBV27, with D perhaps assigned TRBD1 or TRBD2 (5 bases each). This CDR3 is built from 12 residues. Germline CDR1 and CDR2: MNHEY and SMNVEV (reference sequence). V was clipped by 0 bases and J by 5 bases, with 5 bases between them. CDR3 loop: CASSLSGDEQYF. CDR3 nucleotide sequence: TGTGCCAGCAGTTTATCGGGGGACGAGCAGTACTTC.

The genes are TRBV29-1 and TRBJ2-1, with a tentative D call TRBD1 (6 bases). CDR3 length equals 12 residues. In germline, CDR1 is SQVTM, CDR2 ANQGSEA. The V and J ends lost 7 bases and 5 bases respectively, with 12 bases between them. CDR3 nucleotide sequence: TGCAGCGCCGGCGGACAGCACAATGAGCAGTTCTTC. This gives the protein CSAGGQHNEQFF.

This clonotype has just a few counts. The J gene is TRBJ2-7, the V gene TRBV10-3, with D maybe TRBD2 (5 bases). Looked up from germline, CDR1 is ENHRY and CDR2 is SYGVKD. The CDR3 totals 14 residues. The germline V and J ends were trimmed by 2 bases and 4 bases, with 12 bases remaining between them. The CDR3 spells CAISEEGLAYEQYF. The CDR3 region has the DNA TGTGCCATCAGTGAGGAGGGTTTGGCGTACGAGCAGTACTTC.

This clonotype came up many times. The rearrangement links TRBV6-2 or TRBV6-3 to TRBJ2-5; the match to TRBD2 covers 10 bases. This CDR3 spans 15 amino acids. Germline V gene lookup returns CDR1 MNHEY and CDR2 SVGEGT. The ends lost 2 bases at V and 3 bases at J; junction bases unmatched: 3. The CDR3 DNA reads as TGTGCCAGCAGTTACCCGCTAGCGGGGGAAGAGACCCAGTACTTC. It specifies CASSYPLAGEETQYF.

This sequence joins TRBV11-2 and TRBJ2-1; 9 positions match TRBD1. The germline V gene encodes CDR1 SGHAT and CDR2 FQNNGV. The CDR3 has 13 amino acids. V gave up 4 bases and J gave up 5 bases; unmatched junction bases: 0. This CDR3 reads CASSWTGDNEQFF. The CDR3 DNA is TGTGCCAGCAGCTGGACAGGGGACAATGAGCAGTTCTTC.

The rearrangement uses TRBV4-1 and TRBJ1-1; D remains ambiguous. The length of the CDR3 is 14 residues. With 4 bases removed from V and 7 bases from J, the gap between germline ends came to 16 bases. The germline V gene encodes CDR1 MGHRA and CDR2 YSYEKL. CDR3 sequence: CASSPGPGFLEAFF. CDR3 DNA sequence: TGCGCCAGCAGCCCAGGTCCGGGATTTCTTGAAGCTTTCTTT.

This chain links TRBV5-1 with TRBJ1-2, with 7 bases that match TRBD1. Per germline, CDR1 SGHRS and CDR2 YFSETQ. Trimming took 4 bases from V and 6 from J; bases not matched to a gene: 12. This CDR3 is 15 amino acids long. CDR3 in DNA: TGCGCCAGCAGCCCCGGGGACAGCTTAGGCGATGGCTACACCTTC. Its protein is CASSPGDSLGDGYTF.

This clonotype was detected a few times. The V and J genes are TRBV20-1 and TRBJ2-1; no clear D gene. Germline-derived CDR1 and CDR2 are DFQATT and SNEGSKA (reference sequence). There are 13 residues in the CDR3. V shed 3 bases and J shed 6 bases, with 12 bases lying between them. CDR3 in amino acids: CSARALNRNEQFF. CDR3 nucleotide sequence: TGCAGTGCTAGGGCCCTAAATCGCAATGAGCAGTTCTTC.